This entry lists 26 T cell receptor beta chains sequenced from one sample in a study of shared clonotypes between healthy human individuals. Profiled with immunoSEQ multiplex PCR; TCRdb holds only in-frame clones, not every one. Among 550,000 to 600,000 clones listed, roughly 79% were seen once. Input material: PBMCs. Receptor source: a woman between 40 and 55 years old in good health. Some clones in this sample may be carry-over from other donors' samples.

The chain has TRBV19 and TRBJ2-7; 9 bases fit TRBD2. Germline values: CDR1 LNHDA, CDR2 SQIVND (reference sequence). Trimming at V came to 3 bases and at J to 3 bases, leaving 6 bases not matched to a gene. This CDR3 has 15 residues. The CDR3 sequence: CASSILAGPSYEQYF. CDR3 nucleotides: TGTGCCAGTAGTATCCTAGCGGGACCGAGCTACGAGCAGTACTTC.

This sequence joins TRBV11-2 and TRBJ2-5; D remains ambiguous. Germline CDR1 and CDR2: SGHAT and FQNNGV. The CDR3 sequence is 14 residues long. V lost 1 base and J 2 bases, leaving 8 bases between the germline ends. As DNA, the CDR3 is TGTGCCAGCAGCTTAGTCCGCGAGCAAGAGACCCAGTACTTC. Translated: CASSLVREQETQYF.

This chain links TRBV27 with TRBJ2-7; 9 bases fit TRBD2. The junction had 13 bases not matched to a gene; V was cut back by 8 bases and J by 8 bases. Germline CDR1 is MNHEY and CDR2 is SMNVEV (reference sequence). The CDR3 has 14 residues. The CDR3 sequence is CASGGGGVPGKQYF. The DNA for the CDR3 is TGTGCCAGCGGGGGCGGGGGGGTCCCTGGCAAGCAGTACTTC.

About this clone itself: Other DNA sequences in the sample encode the same CDR3. The chain couples TRBV5-1 to TRBJ2-2, with a weak D call TRBD2 (5 bases). Germline CDR1 and CDR2: SGHRS and YFSETQ. The CDR3 runs 15 residues. Trimming pared 1 base from V and 0 bases from J, leaving 7 bases between. CDR3 in amino acids: CASSLSSANTGELFF. The CDR3, as DNA: TGCGCCAGCAGCTTGAGTAGCGCGAACACCGGGGAGCTGTTTTTT.

The chain combines TRBV28 with TRBJ1-5; perhaps TRBD1 as D (6 bases). CDR1 is MDHEN and CDR2 is SYDVKM in the germline V gene. The CDR3 runs 13 residues. V was clipped by 3 bases and J by 5 bases, with 8 bases between them. The CDR3 loop reads CASSLGAHQPQHF. In nucleotides, the CDR3 is TGTGCCAGCAGTTTGGGGGCTCATCAGCCCCAGCATTTT.

This rearrangement joins TRBV7-3 to TRBJ2-3; D is possibly TRBD2 (5 bases). The CDR3 loop spans 15 amino acids. From germline, CDR1 is SGHTA and CDR2 FQGTGA. Trimming left V 2 bases short and J 2 bases short, with 11 bases between. This CDR3 is CASSLEGVSTDTQYF. CDR3 sequence (DNA): TGTGCCAGCAGCTTAGAGGGAGTCTCCACAGATACGCAGTATTTT.

The chain is built from TRBV7-6 and TRBJ2-6; D not certain. The CDR3 totals 13 residues. V gave up 5 bases and J gave up 2 bases, with 4 bases separating them. Germline V lookup: CDR1 SGHVS, CDR2 FNYEAQ. The CDR3 here is CASSGAGANVLTF. The CDR3 DNA reads as TGTGCCAGCAGCGGGGCTGGGGCCAACGTCCTGACTTTC.

This chain links TRBV4-1 with TRBJ1-2; D is perhaps TRBD1 (5 bases). This CDR3 is built from 15 residues. Germline CDR1 is MGHRA and CDR2 is YSYEKL. The V end was cut by 0 bases, the J end by 4 bases, with 12 bases between. The CDR3 region has the DNA TGCGCCAGCAGCCAAGATCACAGGCAGGGCTATGGCTACACCTTC. Residues: CASSQDHRQGYGYTF.

This clone was picked up one time. V usage is TRBV28 and J usage is TRBJ2-7; TRBD2 might be the D (6 bases). CDR1 and CDR2 from the germline V gene are MDHEN and SYDVKM. Trimming cost V 8 bases and J 6 bases, with 17 bases left between them. The CDR3 sequence is 13 residues long. The CDR3 DNA sequence: TGTGCCAGCGCCAGAGGAGGGCCTTCCGAGCAGTACTTC. Protein: CASARGGPSEQYF.

In its sample, this clone was seen once. With a much larger clone just one base away, this may be a read error. Other DNA variants within this sample encode the same CDR3. The gene calls are TRBV5-6 and TRBJ2-5; 7 nucleotides agree with TRBD1. Germline V gives CDR1 SGHDT, CDR2 YYEEEE. V lost 4 bases, J lost 5 bases, and 5 bases stayed unmatched. CDR3 size: 13 residues. CDR3 sequence reads: CASSRTGWETQYF. The DNA for the CDR3 is TGTGCCAGCAGCCGGACAGGCTGGGAGACCCAGTACTTC.

V usage is TRBV7-2 and J usage is TRBJ1-2, with a weak D call TRBD1 (5 bases). Trimming took off 2 bases at V and 7 bases at J, with 14 bases between the two ends. This CDR3 has 14 amino acids. The V gene's germline CDR1 is SGHTA and CDR2 FQGNSA. The CDR3 protein is CASSLRAGISGYTF. The DNA of the CDR3 is TGTGCCAGCAGCTTAAGGGCAGGGATAAGTGGCTACACCTTC.

This clone was seen once. The chain carries TRBV2 and TRBJ1-4; D is unresolved. CDR1 is SNHLY, CDR2 FYNNEI, per germline. The germline V and J ends were trimmed by 1 base and 2 bases, with 11 bases remaining between them. The CDR3 runs 16 residues. As DNA, the CDR3 is TGTGCCAGCAGTGAAGAACGGGCAGGCACTAATGAAAAACTGTTTTTT. This gives the protein CASSEERAGTNEKLFF.

This clone was counted a single time. The chain recombines TRBV6-5 with TRBJ2-1; 11 bases are shared with TRBD1. Per germline, CDR1 MNHEY and CDR2 SVGAGI. This CDR3 has 15 residues. V shed 5 bases and J 3 bases; nucleotides not matched to a gene: 3. The CDR3 reads CASSAGTGGYNEQFF. The CDR3 DNA reads TGTGCCAGCAGTGCCGGGACAGGGGGCTACAATGAGCAGTTCTTC.

Comments on this clone: Other DNA sequences in this specimen translate into the identical CDR3. The chain employs TRBV5-6 and TRBJ2-3; D is uncertain. V was clipped by 0 bases and J by 4 bases, with 3 bases between them. There are 12 residues in the CDR3. Per the germline V gene, CDR1 is SGHDT and CDR2 is YYEEEE. CDR3: CASSLVPDTQYF. The CDR3 DNA reads TGTGCCAGCAGCTTGGTCCCAGATACGCAGTATTTT.

J is TRBJ1-2 and V is TRBV18, with no clear D. The CDR3 consists of 14 residues. Germline V gene data show CDR1 as KGHSH and CDR2 as LQKENI. V lost 3 bases, J lost 3 bases, and 11 bases lay in between. CDR3 sequence reads: CASSPTDLDYGYTF. The CDR3 nucleotides read TGTGCCAGCTCACCGACCGACTTAGACTATGGCTACACCTTC.

The gene calls are TRBV4-2 and TRBJ2-7; TRBD2 matches 7 bases. The junction had 5 bases not matched to a gene; V was cut back by 1 base and J by 2 bases. This CDR3 contains 15 residues. Germline V gene lookup returns CDR1 LGHNA and CDR2 YNFKEQ. The CDR3 bases are TGTGCCAGCAGCCAAGTCAGTCTAGCGGCCTACGAGCAGTACTTC. It specifies CASSQVSLAAYEQYF.

CDR3 DNA sequence: TGTGCCAGCATTGCCCAACCCTCTGGAAACACCATATATTTT. Amino acid sequence: CASIAQPSGNTIYF. This sequence joins TRBV27 and TRBJ1-3; no firm D call. Germline V gene sequence: CDR1 MNHEY, CDR2 SMNVEV (reference sequence). V was cut by 7 bases and J by 0 bases, with 10 bases left in between. This CDR3 has 14 residues.

This clone was observed many times. The V and J genes are TRBV4-2 and TRBJ2-7; TRBD2 matches at 13 bases. Germline CDR1 and CDR2: LGHNA and YNFKEQ. This CDR3 is 18 amino acids long. V lost 0 bases to trimming and J lost 5 bases; unmatched junction nucleotides: 10. CDR3 in DNA: TGTGCCAGCAGCCAAGAACTAGCGGGAGGGCCTTTTTTCCACGAGCAGTACTTC. The encoded protein is CASSQELAGGPFFHEQYF.

Comment on this clone: This likely came from a read error, as a far larger clone is one base away. The chain combines TRBV27 with TRBJ2-2; D is undetermined. Germline assignment: CDR1 MNHEY and CDR2 SMNVEV (reference sequence). The CDR3 length is 13 residues. V gave up 6 bases and J gave up 0 bases, with 5 bases separating them. The CDR3 nucleotides are TGTGCCAGCAGCCCTACGAACACCGGGGAGCTGTTTTTT. Translated, it gives CASSPTNTGELFF.

V gene TRBV18 combines with J gene TRBJ2-3; TRBD2 aligns across 12 bases. Germline V lookup: CDR1 KGHSH, CDR2 LQKENI. This CDR3 has 16 residues. The trim removed 1 base at V and 3 bases at J, leaving 2 bases unmatched. The DNA for the CDR3 is TGTGCCAGCTCACCACAGGGGACTAGCGGGACAGATACGCAGTATTTT. This codes for CASSPQGTSGTDTQYF.

J is TRBJ1-1 and V is TRBV28; D gene ambiguous. The CDR3 length is 11 residues. V was clipped by 8 bases and J by 7 bases, with 11 bases between them. In germline, CDR1 is MDHEN, CDR2 SYDVKM. CDR3 sequence: CASSRSLEAFF. As DNA, the CDR3 is TGTGCCAGCTCCAGGTCGCTTGAAGCTTTCTTT.

The rearrangement uses TRBV11-1 and TRBJ2-3, with D perhaps TRBD2 (5 bases). CDR3 length equals 14 residues. CDR1 and CDR2 (germline): SGHAT, FQDESV (reference sequence). The germline V and J ends were trimmed by 2 bases and 2 bases, with 8 bases remaining between them. This chain's CDR3 is CASSLLTNTDTQYF. In nucleotides, the CDR3 is TGTGCCAGCAGCTTACTGACTAACACAGATACGCAGTATTTT.

V usage is TRBV18 and J usage is TRBJ2-7; D tentatively reads TRBD1 or TRBD2 (7 bases each). The CDR3 has 16 residues. The V gene's germline CDR1 is KGHSH and CDR2 LQKENI. V was clipped by 2 bases and J by 2 bases, with 16 bases between them. The CDR3 coding sequence is TGTGCCAGCTCACCAGCGGGGGACAGAGACCCCTACGAGCAGTACTTC. This sequence encodes CASSPAGDRDPYEQYF.

The sample holds one count of this clone. The chain carries TRBV19 and TRBJ2-1, with D unresolved. Per germline, CDR1 LNHDA and CDR2 SQIVND (reference sequence). V lost 4 bases to trimming and J lost 0 bases, with 7 bases between them. The length of the CDR3 is 14 residues. The CDR3 DNA follows: TGTGCCAGTAGTAACCGGGTCTCCTACAATGAGCAGTTCTTC. This translates into CASSNRVSYNEQFF.

The chain recombines TRBV5-6 with TRBJ2-7; no clear D. The CDR3 extends over 13 amino acids. V lost 3 bases and J 3 bases, leaving 10 bases between the germline ends. From germline, CDR1 is SGHDT and CDR2 YYEEEE. Here the CDR3 DNA reads TGTGCCAGCAGCTCTCGACCCAACTACGAGCAGTACTTC. Translating it yields CASSSRPNYEQYF.

The V gene is TRBV5-1, the J gene TRBJ2-7, with D maybe TRBD1 (6 bases). The ends were cut back, 5 bases at V and 5 bases at J, with 17 bases in the middle. The CDR3 consists of 14 residues. Per the germline V gene, CDR1 is SGHRS and CDR2 is YFSETQ. This CDR3 is CASRDDPTGNEQYF. CDR3 bases: TGCGCCAGCAGGGATGATCCTACAGGGAACGAGCAGTACTTC.